Listed here are 14 T cell receptor beta chains from one sample, sequenced in a study of T cell responses to AZD1222 COVID-19 vaccine. Sequencing was performed with immunoSEQ multiplex PCR; in TCRdb, only in-frame clones are kept and a portion is missing. The profile shows tens of thousands of clones, about 90% of them singletons. The sequencing used peripheral blood, collected on day 0 of AZD1222 vaccination. The receptors here all came from an adult in good health.

The chain carries TRBV12-2 and TRBJ1-1. TRBV12-2 corresponds to a pseudogene. This CDR3 is built from 14 residues. For the CDR3, the DNA is TGTGCAAGTCGTAGGGGAAGAGGGTCCACTGAAGCTTTCTTT. Translating it yields CASRRGRGSTEAFF.

This clone was seen more than once but under ten times. The gene calls are TRBV30 and TRBJ1-3; D not certain. The CDR3 loop spans 14 amino acids. The V end lost 4 bases, the J end lost 1 base, and 11 bases lay between the germline ends. Germline lookup yields CDR1 GTSNPN and CDR2 SVGIG (reference sequence). The CDR3 coding sequence is TGTGCCTGGAATCCGACTTTTTCTGGAAACACCATATATTTT. Encoded protein: CAWNPTFSGNTIYF.

The V and J genes are TRBV7-9 and TRBJ1-5; the D is unclear. The V gene's germline CDR1 is SEHNR and CDR2 FQNEAQ (reference sequence). Trimming shortened V by 2 bases and J by 10 bases, and 9 bases separated the two germline ends. The CDR3 contains 12 residues. CDR3 nucleotide sequence: TGTGCCAGCAGCTTAAGCCAGATCCCCCAGCATTTT. Amino acid sequence: CASSLSQIPQHF. Variable domain in full (rest from reference TRBV7-9 and TRBJ1-5): DTGVSQNPRHKITKRGQNVTFRCDPISEHNRLYWYRQTLGQGPEFLTYFQNEAQLEKSRLLSDRFSAERPKGSFSTLEIQRTEQGDSAMYLCASSLSQIPQHFGDGTRLSIL.

This clone was counted a single time. V usage is TRBV7-4 and J usage is TRBJ2-1; tentative D call: TRBD1 (5 bases). Germline loops: CDR1 SGHVT, CDR2 SQSDAQ. Trimming left V 3 bases short and J 0 bases short, with 15 bases between. This CDR3 contains 17 residues. CDR3 nucleotides: TGTGCCAGCAGCTTTTGGACACCCAGAGCCTCCTACAATGAGCAGTTCTTC. Its translation is CASSFWTPRASYNEQFF.

The J gene is TRBJ2-7, the V gene TRBV3-1 (or the pseudogene TRBV3-2), with D perhaps TRBD1 (6 bases). Per germline, CDR1 LGHDT and CDR2 YNNKEL (reference sequence). This CDR3 contains 13 residues. Trimming took 8 bases from V and 3 from J, leaving 14 bases between them. The CDR3 bases are TGTGCCAGCTCAACAGGGAGTTACTACGAGCAGTACTTC. Its protein is CASSTGSYYEQYF.

This clone was picked up one time. J is TRBJ1-2 and V is TRBV28; a weak D match, TRBD1 (6 bases). The CDR3 consists of 13 residues. Deletions cut 2 bases from V and 7 bases from J, with 11 bases between. Germline CDR1 is MDHEN and CDR2 is SYDVKM. CDR3 nucleotides: TGTGCCAGCAGTTTAGAGGGGGAGGGTGGCTACACCTTC. It encodes CASSLEGEGGYTF.

This clone showed up just a few times. V is TRBV6-1 and J is TRBJ1-6, with D hard to call. Germline V gives CDR1 MNHNS, CDR2 SASEGT. The CDR3 loop spans 11 amino acids. Trimming removed 3 bases from V and 10 bases from J, with 4 bases in between. The CDR3 protein is CASSELSPLHF. The CDR3 nucleotides are TGTGCCAGCAGTGAGTTATCACCCCTCCACTTT.

V and J are TRBV25-1 and TRBJ2-1; the D gene is possibly TRBD2 (6 bases). Germline V gene lookup returns CDR1 MGHDK and CDR2 SYGVNS. The CDR3 runs to 13 residues. V lost 4 bases and J lost 4, with 8 bases in between. CDR3 amino acids: CASSGLEYNEQFF. The CDR3, as DNA: TGTGCCAGCAGTGGACTAGAGTACAATGAGCAGTTCTTC.

The sample holds a few counts of this clone. The chain has TRBV7-9 and TRBJ1-1; D is unresolved. The germline V and J ends were trimmed by 3 bases and 6 bases, with 8 bases remaining between them. CDR3 size: 12 residues. The germline V gene encodes CDR1 SEHNR and CDR2 FQNEAQ (reference sequence). In DNA form, the CDR3 reads TGTGCCAGCAGCTTTCTAGGCGCTGAAGCTTTCTTT. As protein: CASSFLGAEAFF.

The chain uses TRBV4-3 and TRBJ1-2; D call uncertain. V was trimmed by 3 bases and J by 2 bases, leaving 13 bases between them. Germline loops: CDR1 LGHNA, CDR2 YSLEER. The CDR3 is 15 amino acids. CDR3: CASSHSAAGNYGYTF. DNA of the CDR3: TGCGCCAGCAGCCACAGTGCCGCCGGGAACTATGGCTACACCTTC.

This clone was counted once. The chain uses TRBV19 and TRBJ1-2; TRBD1 agrees at 9 bases. J lost 7 bases, V lost 1 base, and 7 bases had no gene match. The CDR3 is 15 amino acids. Germline CDR1 and CDR2: LNHDA and SQIVND (reference sequence). CDR3 sequence reads: CASSIGAGTGPGYTF. CDR3 in DNA: TGTGCCAGTAGTATAGGGGCGGGGACAGGGCCTGGCTACACCTTC.

Only a few counts were recorded for this clone. Other DNA sequences in the same sample also yield this CDR3. The V call is TRBV5-1, the J call TRBJ1-4; D is possibly TRBD1 (5 bases). The CDR3 consists of 15 residues. Trimming stripped 0 bases from V and 0 bases from J, with 6 bases between. Per germline, CDR1 SGHRS and CDR2 YFSETQ. DNA for the CDR3: TGCGCCAGCAGCTTGGGGACAACAACTAATGAAAAACTGTTTTTT. It is translated as CASSLGTTTNEKLFF.

The chain links TRBV11-3 to TRBJ2-5; D possibly uses TRBD1 or TRBD2 (5 bases each). CDR1 SGHNT and CDR2 YENEEA come from the germline V gene. With 1 base removed from V and 5 bases from J, the gap between germline ends came to 17 bases. CDR3 length: 16 amino acids. CDR3 in DNA: TGTGCCAGCAGCTTAGGAGGGGCGTTGACGGGGGAGACCCAGTACTTC. This sequence encodes CASSLGGALTGETQYF. The full variable domain, its missing parts supplied by reference TRBV11-3 and TRBJ2-5, is EAGVVQSPRYKIIEKKQPVAFWCNPISGHNTLYWYLQNLGQGPELLIRYENEEAVDDSQLPKDRFSAERLKGVDSTLKIQPAELGDSAVYLCASSLGGALTGETQYFGPGTRLLVL.

The CDR3 reads CASSGSGQSQETQYF. DNA of the CDR3: TGTGCCAGCAGTGGCTCGGGGCAGTCCCAAGAGACCCAGTACTTC. The V gene is TRBV2, the J gene TRBJ2-5; D tentatively reads TRBD1 or TRBD2 (5 bases each). Germline assignment: CDR1 SNHLY and CDR2 FYNNEI. This CDR3 spans 15 amino acids. V lost 4 bases and J lost 1, with 13 bases in between.